This T cell receptor (beta chain) was documented in a study of shared clonotypes between healthy human individuals. Study-level findings and limits: The study found lower generation probabilities in non-shared clonotypes than in those shared by all four donors. It was the few donors that limited the genetic and exposure-history diversity represented. Deeper or shallower sequencing was expected to change how clonotypes are shared among donors.

Terminally differentiated effector memory CD45RA+ cells were excluded by CCR7 positive selection of CD45RO-negative cells. In the original workflow: Sequence data from immunoSEQ were junction-only and lacked quality scores; consequently, filtering differed. Clones were read by immunoSEQ multiplex PCR, and TCRdb kept only the in-frame ones, dropping some. The DNA was the basis for D and trimming; V, J and clone size are from that table. The sample contains some 2.1 million clones, about 93% of which appear only once. A remark on this clone: Its antigen remains unidentified.

Germline V gives CDR1 MGHRA, CDR2 YSYEKL. The CDR3 totals 14 residues. J lost 3 bases, V lost 0 bases, and 1 base had no gene match. This sequence originates from a man aged 18 to 35 in good health. Some clones in this sample may be carry-over from other donors' samples. Sequencing was carried out using naive CD8+ T cells from PBMCs. This chain uses TRBV4-1 with TRBJ1-2; 7 bases match TRBD1. The CDR3 coding sequence is TGCGCCAGCAGCCAAGATACAGGGGACTATGGCTACACCTTC. Amino acid sequence: CASSQDTGDYGYTF.